Detailed here is one T cell receptor beta chain. Its binding antigen is unknown. No much larger clone is present one base from it, and per-base qualities are unavailable. Peripheral blood CD8+ and CD4+ T cells from healthy donors, Susac syndrome patients and multiple sclerosis patients were profiled using high-throughput TCR beta sequencing. Recently defined diagnostic criteria for definite or probable disease were met by the Susac syndrome patients. Bulk CD8+ and CD4+ T cells were purified magnetically by negative isolation, whereas CD8+ TEMRA cells were enriched by FACS. Blood was drawn into EDTA tubes, processed within 24 hours, and PBMCs were isolated by density gradient centrifugation. PBMCs destined for TCR sequencing were cryopreserved in liquid nitrogen and later thawed in a 37 °C water bath. The sorted or isolated CD4+, CD8+ and CD8+ TEMRA cells reached a purity of at least 90%. This sample stems from a study of CD8 T cells in Susac syndrome (dated by TCRdb to the late 2010s). Regarding the complete study: Of the Susac syndrome patients who were sequenced, six had clinically active disease and eight or nine were in clinical remission. Whether CD8+ T cell activation and differentiation in Susac syndrome was antigen driven was tested using repertoire sequencing. At the time of blood withdrawal, Susac syndrome patients were either therapy-naive, taking corticosteroids (with some also receiving IVIg), or on IVIg alone. Beyond this particular receptor, the publication reports: In patients with Susac syndrome, the CD4+ T cell repertoire showed no detectable clonal expansion. The number of individuals in the TCR sequencing and HLA analysis was acknowledged as relatively small.

RNA was extracted with the RNeasy kit and roughly 0.45 to 1 ug was reverse transcribed using random hexamers. The immunoSEQ multiplex PCR assay, which covers 54 Vbeta and 13 Jbeta segments, was used to amplify TCR beta CDR3 regions. PCR amplification bias was corrected using a synthetic template baseline for primer optimization and computational correction. On the study's bioinformatics: Only productive sequences were kept, with reads annotated to V, D and J genes according to IMGT and analyzed in immunoSEQ Analyzer. Clonality was computed as one minus Shannon entropy normalized by log2 of the number of productive unique sequences. For each patient and control, public and private clones were evaluated within the 100 most prevalent clones. A clone was defined as Susac-specific if it was absent from the healthy and MS cohorts, from about a thousand published viral clones and from other ImmuneACCESS disease sequences. TCRdb applied fastp at Q25 and MiXCR to the public reads, then kept only in-frame beta chains. Each CDR3 protein gets just one entry, which takes the most common genes and DNA from the rows behind it. Clone size and V and J calls follow TCRdb, not the original study. Present in this sample are under 200,000 distinct CDR3 sequences, roughly 92% of which were seen just once. The ten largest clones represent roughly 0.12% of the sample.

Spanning cysteine to phenylalanine, the CDR3 consists of 16 amino acids. Of all the DNA, just the CDR3 is kept, 48 bases in frame from base 1. The germline V gene (reference sequence) gives CDR1 as SEHNR and CDR2 as FQNEAQ. V drops 3 bases and J drops 1 base, leaving 10 bases in between. This TCR was sampled from a human donor with Susac syndrome. This sequence uses TRBV7-9 and TRBJ2-6; TRBD1 might be the D gene, on 5 matching bases. The specimen was CD4+ T cells from PBMCs. The CDR3 reads as follows: CASSLAGSSGANVLTF. The sequence in DNA is TGTGCCAGCAGCTTGGCAGGGTCTTCTGGGGCCAACGTCCTGACTTTC.